This TCR beta chain was sequenced during a study of T cell changes during pregnancy in multiple sclerosis. Produced via immunoSEQ multiplex PCR; TCRdb's table is partial and in-frame only. The table shows about 110,000 clones, with about 89% occurring only once. This sequence was found in a female donor with multiple sclerosis, enrolled in a pregnancy study. Source: peripheral blood, taken before pregnancy.

The CDR3 region has the DNA TGTGCCAGCAGCTTAGTCGGTAGCGGGAGGTTCGCCGGGGAGCTGTTTTTT. Protein product: CASSLVGSGRFAGELFF. This chain uses TRBV7-3 with TRBJ2-2, with 10 bases that match TRBD2. This CDR3 contains 17 residues. The ends lost 2 bases at V and 6 bases at J; junction bases unmatched: 9. Germline-derived CDR1 and CDR2 are SGHTA and FQGTGA.